This T cell receptor beta chain stems from a study of cytomegalovirus exposure and HLA in healthy donors. Study-wide points: Within a later analysis, the majority of CMV-associated TCR beta chains appeared HLA-restricted. Productive rates of about 90% or about 30% were seen for most TCR beta V segments in an earlier analysis. TCR beta chains numbering some 160 were designated cytomegalovirus-associated. Further analysis was carried out later, and it showed several of the most significant clusters appearing linked to common viral pathogens.

In regard to this clone: Its antigen is unidentified.

The PCR used 60 Vbeta and 13 Jbeta primers. Measured with immunoSEQ multiplex PCR; TCRdb has only the in-frame clones, and not every one. Of some 110,000 clones detected, 75% to 85% appear once; the ten largest clones hold approximately 2.2%. Germline V gene sequence: CDR1 ENHRY, CDR2 SYGVKD. The CDR3 has 14 amino acids. V gave up 3 bases and J gave up 5 bases, with 11 bases separating them. V usage is TRBV10-3 and J usage is TRBJ1-5; D gene ambiguous. The sequenced material came from PBMCs. The source of this sequence is a man aged 25-45 years in good health and CMV-seronegative. The CDR3: CAISDNGEYQPQHF. CDR3 nucleotide sequence: TGTGCCATCAGTGACAATGGAGAATATCAGCCCCAGCATTTT.